Listed below are T cell receptor beta chains from one sample, sequenced in a study of T cell changes during pregnancy in multiple sclerosis. Sequencing was performed with immunoSEQ multiplex PCR; in TCRdb, only in-frame clones are kept and a portion is missing. Among around 60,000 clones listed, 80% to 95% were seen once. This specimen was peripheral blood, taken in the second trimester of pregnancy. These TCRs come from a female donor with multiple sclerosis, enrolled in a pregnancy study. Each CDR3 is given with its conserved first and last residue. D genes are given only for firm matches. Clone sizes are given selectively: once, few, many, or a class where the clone is expanded.

J gene	D gene	CDR3 length	clone size	V gene	CDR3 protein	CDR3 DNA
TRBJ2-5	NA	16	NA	TRBV9	CASSVEGGRSEETQYF	TGTGCCAGCAGCGTAGAGGGCGGGCGGTCAGAAGAGACCCAGTACTTC
TRBJ1-5	NA	14	once	TRBV19	CASRTVASNQPQHF	TGTGCCAGCCGGACAGTGGCATCGAATCAGCCCCAGCATTTT
TRBJ2-1	NA	15	once	TRBV4-1	CASSQDRLSYNEQFF	TGCGCCAGCAGCCAAGATAGACTGTCCTACAATGAGCAGTTCTTC
TRBJ2-7	TRBD2	14	NA	TRBV19	CASTPLAGGYEQYF	TGTGCCAGTACCCCACTAGCGGGAGGATACGAGCAGTACTTC
TRBJ2-3	NA	15	NA	TRBV7-9	CASSLNRVDTDTQYF	TGTGCCAGCAGCTTGAACAGGGTGGATACAGATACGCAGTATTTT
TRBJ1-4	NA	14	NA	TRBV19	CASSMDGLYEKLFF	TGTGCCAGTAGTATGGATGGGCTGTATGAAAAACTGTTTTTT
TRBJ1-1	NA	12	NA	TRBV5-6	CASSSQGTEAFF	TGTGCCAGCAGCTCCCAGGGGACTGAAGCTTTCTTT
TRBJ2-1	TRBD2	19	NA	TRBV4-2	CASSQEGFSASGSYNEQFF	TGTGCCAGCAGCCAAGAAGGGTTTTCGGCTAGCGGGTCGTACAATGAGCAGTTCTTC
TRBJ2-1	TRBD2	15	NA	TRBV6-1	CASNKAGGKFNEQFF	TGTGCCAGCAACAAAGCGGGAGGGAAATTCAATGAGCAGTTCTTC
TRBJ1-6	TRBD1	16	NA	TRBV28	CASSSGTANYVLPLHF	TGTGCCAGCAGTTCCGGGACAGCTAATTACGTTTTACCCCTCCACTTT
TRBJ2-7	NA	16	NA	TRBV28	CASSLLAMSGVMEQYF	TGTGCCAGCAGTTTATTGGCGATGTCGGGTGTTATGGAGCAGTACTTC
TRBJ2-5	NA	12	NA	TRBV10-3	CAISGQGETQYF	TGTGCCATCAGTGGTCAGGGAGAGACCCAGTACTTC
TRBJ1-6	NA	16	NA	TRBV4-1	CASSQPQALNNSPLHF	TGCGCCAGCAGCCAACCGCAGGCGCTGAATAATTCACCCCTCCACTTT
TRBJ2-5	TRBD1	14	NA	TRBV30	CAWSPTGRQETQYF	TGTGCCTGGAGTCCGACAGGGCGTCAAGAGACCCAGTACTTC
TRBJ2-7	TRBD1	16	NA	TRBV5-1	CASSLRAGGGNSEQYF	TGCGCCAGCAGCTTGCGAGCAGGGGGCGGGAATTCCGAGCAGTACTTC
TRBJ2-1	NA	17	once	TRBV4-3	CASSPQALSGPYNEQFF	TGCGCCAGCAGCCCCCAAGCCCTCAGCGGACCTTACAATGAGCAGTTCTTC
TRBJ2-4	TRBD1	15	NA	TRBV30	CAWCEGGSGKNIQYF	TGTGCCTGGTGTGAAGGGGGCTCGGGGAAAAACATTCAGTACTTC
TRBJ2-3	NA	14	NA	TRBV10-3	CAISTGGSTDTQYF	TGTGCCATCAGTACGGGCGGGAGCACAGATACGCAGTATTTT
TRBJ2-7	TRBD2	15	once	TRBV2	CASSLTSGRTYEQYF	TGTGCCAGCAGCCTTACTAGCGGGAGGACCTACGAGCAGTACTTC
TRBJ2-1	TRBD2	13	NA	TRBV4-1	CASRTSGSNEQFF	TGCGCCAGCAGGACTAGCGGGAGCAATGAGCAGTTCTTC
TRBJ1-4	NA	15	NA	TRBV28	CASSSPGAPGEKLFF	TGTGCCAGCAGTTCACCAGGGGCTCCAGGTGAAAAACTGTTTTTT
TRBJ2-7	TRBD1	17	NA	TRBV18	CASSLMGSATGLYEQYF	TGTGCCAGCTCACTAATGGGATCCGCGACAGGGCTCTACGAGCAGTACTTC
TRBJ1-4	TRBD1	16	NA	TRBV19	CASRPGQGYTNEKLFF	TGTGCCAGTCGACCGGGACAGGGGTACACTAATGAAAAACTGTTTTTT
TRBJ1-2	NA	14	once	TRBV9	CASSATIRGAGYTF	TGTGCCAGCAGCGCTACCATCAGGGGTGCTGGCTACACCTTC
TRBJ2-7	TRBD2	15	NA	TRBV2	CASSELVAGGYEQYF	TGTGCCAGCAGTGAGTTGGTAGCGGGAGGTTACGAGCAGTACTTC
TRBJ1-5	NA	16	few	TRBV6-1	CASSESGSNSNQPQHF	TGTGCCAGCAGTGAATCGGGGAGTAATAGCAATCAGCCCCAGCATTTT
TRBJ2-3	TRBD2	13	NA	TRBV7-2	CASSWPSGDTQYF	TGTGCCAGCAGCTGGCCTAGCGGAGATACGCAGTATTTT
TRBJ2-3	TRBD1	17	NA	TRBV5-5	CASSLPRTGGITDTQYF	TGTGCCAGCAGCTTGCCAAGGACAGGTGGGATCACAGATACGCAGTATTTT
TRBJ2-7	TRBD1	15	NA	TRBV19	CASTPRGTGDHEQYF	TGTGCCAGCACACCTCGAGGGACAGGGGACCACGAGCAGTACTTC
TRBJ2-7	TRBD1	15	NA	TRBV5-1	CASSLNRQGEGEQYF	TGCGCCAGCAGCCTAAACAGACAGGGTGAAGGCGAGCAGTACTTC
TRBJ1-5	NA	14	NA	TRBV5-1	CASSQGGGDQPQHF	TGCGCCAGCAGCCAAGGGGGAGGGGATCAGCCCCAGCATTTT
TRBJ2-7	NA	14	NA	TRBV7-2	CASSLGRGNVEQYF	TGTGCCAGCAGCTTAGGCCGGGGAAACGTCGAGCAGTACTTC
TRBJ1-5	NA	12	NA	TRBV6-1	CASSELLQPQHF	TGTGCCAGCAGTGAACTTCTCCAGCCCCAGCATTTT
TRBJ2-7	TRBD2	15	NA	TRBV7-2	CASSPRLAGGHEQYF	TGTGCCAGCAGCCCAAGACTAGCGGGAGGGCACGAGCAGTACTTC
TRBJ2-7	TRBD2	15	NA	TRBV6-5	CASSQGTSAGYEQYF	TGTGCCAGCAGTCAAGGGACTAGCGCAGGGTACGAGCAGTACTTC
TRBJ2-6	NA	13	NA	TRBV9	CASTISGANVLTF	TGTGCCAGCACAATCTCTGGGGCCAACGTCCTGACTTTC
TRBJ2-7	TRBD2	14	NA	TRBV7-3	CASSLTGLGHEQYF	TGTGCCAGCAGCTTAACCGGACTAGGCCACGAGCAGTACTTC